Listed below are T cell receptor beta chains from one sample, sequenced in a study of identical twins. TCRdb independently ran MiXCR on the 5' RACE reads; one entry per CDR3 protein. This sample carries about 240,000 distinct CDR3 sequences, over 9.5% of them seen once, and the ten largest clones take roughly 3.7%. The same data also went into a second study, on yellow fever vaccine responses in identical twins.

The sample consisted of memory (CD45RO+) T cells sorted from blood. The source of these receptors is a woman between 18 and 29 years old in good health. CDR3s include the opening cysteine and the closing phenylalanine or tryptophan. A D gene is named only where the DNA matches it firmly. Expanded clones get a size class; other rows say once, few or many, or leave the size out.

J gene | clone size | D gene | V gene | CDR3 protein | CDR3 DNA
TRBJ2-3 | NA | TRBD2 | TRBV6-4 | CASSDSSPGRGPDTQYF | TGTGCCAGCAGTGACTCGAGTCCGGGGAGGGGCCCAGATACGCAGTATTTT
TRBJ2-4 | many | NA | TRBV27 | CASSYRSYNIQYF | TGTGCCAGCAGTTATAGGTCCTATAACATTCAGTACTTC
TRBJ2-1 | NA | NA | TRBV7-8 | CASSPDLGGSYNEQFF | TGTGCCAGCAGCCCAGACCTAGGGGGGTCCTACAATGAGCAGTTCTTC
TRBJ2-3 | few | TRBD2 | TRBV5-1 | CASSLTSGATDTQYF | TGCGCCAGCAGCCTGACTAGCGGGGCCACAGATACGCAGTATTTT
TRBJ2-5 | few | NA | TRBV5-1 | CASSLDGSATQYF | TGCGCCAGCAGCTTGGATGGGTCGGCGACCCAGTACTTC
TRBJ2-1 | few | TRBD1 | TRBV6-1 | CASIWDRGGNEQFF | TGTGCCAGCATATGGGACAGGGGTGGGAATGAGCAGTTCTTC
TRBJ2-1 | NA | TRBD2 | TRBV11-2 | CASSSTGTSGRNEQFF | TGTGCCAGCAGCTCAACAGGGACTAGCGGGAGAAATGAGCAGTTCTTC
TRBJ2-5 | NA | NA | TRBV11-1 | CASSLELGQETQYF | TGTGCCAGCAGCTTAGAATTAGGACAAGAGACCCAGTACTTC
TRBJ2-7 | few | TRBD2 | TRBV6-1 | CASSDSGGPYEQYF | TGTGCCAGCAGTGATAGCGGGGGCCCCTACGAGCAGTACTTC
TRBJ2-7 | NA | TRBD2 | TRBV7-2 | CASRPLLTSGTYEQYF | TGTGCCAGCAGACCCCTACTGACTAGCGGGACTTACGAGCAGTACTTC
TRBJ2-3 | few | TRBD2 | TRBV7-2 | CASSFMTSSDTQYF | TGTGCCAGCAGCTTTATGACTAGCTCAGATACGCAGTATTTT
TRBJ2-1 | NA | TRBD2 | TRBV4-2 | CASSQDLAGGSYNEQFF | TGTGCCAGCAGCCAAGATCTAGCGGGGGGTTCCTACAATGAGCAGTTCTTC
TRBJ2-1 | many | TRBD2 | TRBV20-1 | CSASGTSIPNEQFF | TGCAGTGCATCCGGGACTAGCATACCCAATGAGCAGTTCTTC
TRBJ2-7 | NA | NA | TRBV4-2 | CASSQARGSSYEQYF | TGTGCCAGCAGCCAAGCTCGGGGGAGCTCCTACGAGCAGTACTTC
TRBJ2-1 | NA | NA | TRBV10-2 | CASSKGGSSYNEQFF | TGCGCCAGCAGTAAGGGAGGTAGCTCCTACAATGAGCAGTTCTTC
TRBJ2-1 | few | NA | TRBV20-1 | CSARMRGSYNEQFF | TGCAGTGCCCGAATGAGGGGCTCCTACAATGAGCAGTTCTTC
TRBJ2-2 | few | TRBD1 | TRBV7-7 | CASSPDRVGELFF | TGTGCTAGCAGCCCGGACAGGGTTGGGGAGCTGTTTTTT
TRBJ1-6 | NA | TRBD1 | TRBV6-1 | CASRTGYNSPLHF | TGTGCCAGCAGGACAGGGTATAATTCACCCCTCCACTTT
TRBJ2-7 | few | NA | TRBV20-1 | CSATFLGTYEQYF | TGCAGTGCTACGTTTCTGGGCACCTACGAGCAGTACTTC
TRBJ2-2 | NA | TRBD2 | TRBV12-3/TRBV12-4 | CASLSGNYAGELFF | TGTGCCAGTCTCAGCGGGAATTACGCCGGGGAGCTGTTTTTT
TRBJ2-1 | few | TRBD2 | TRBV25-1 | CASTQGTSGGVLFF | TGTGCCAGCACCCAAGGGACTAGCGGGGGGGTTCTGTTCTTC
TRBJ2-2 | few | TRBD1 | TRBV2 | CASRGTGRNTGELFF | TGTGCCAGCAGGGGGACAGGGAGGAACACCGGGGAGCTGTTTTTT
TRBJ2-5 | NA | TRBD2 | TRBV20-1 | CSASPHAAGGQETQYF | TGCAGTGCTAGCCCCCACGCAGCGGGAGGACAAGAGACCCAGTACTTC
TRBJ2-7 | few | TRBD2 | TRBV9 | CASSVDFAGGPGSEQYF | TGTGCCAGCAGCGTAGACTTCGCGGGAGGGCCTGGCAGTGAGCAGTACTTC
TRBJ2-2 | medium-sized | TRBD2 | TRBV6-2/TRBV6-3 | CASSPGGDTGELFF | TGTGCCAGCAGTCCCGGGGGGGACACCGGGGAGCTGTTTTTT
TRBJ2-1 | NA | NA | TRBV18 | CASSPPAGAKSVNEQFF | TGTGCCAGCTCACCACCGGCGGGGGCTAAGAGTGTCAATGAGCAGTTCTTC
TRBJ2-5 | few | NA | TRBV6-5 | CASSYWGEETQYF | TGTGCCAGCAGTTATTGGGGGGAGGAGACCCAGTACTTC
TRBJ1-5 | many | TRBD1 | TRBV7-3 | CASRRDPPNRGYSNQPQHF | TGTGCCAGCAGGAGGGACCCTCCCAACAGGGGATATAGCAATCAGCCCCAGCATTTT
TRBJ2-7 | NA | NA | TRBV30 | CAWSVSFYEQYF | TGTGCCTGGAGTGTATCCTTCTACGAGCAGTACTTC
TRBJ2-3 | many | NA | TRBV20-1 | CSARPLAHTDTQYF | TGCAGTGCTAGACCCCTAGCGCACACAGATACGCAGTATTTT
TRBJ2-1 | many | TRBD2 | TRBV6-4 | CASSDSSSGGQEQFF | TGTGCCAGCAGTGACTCTTCTAGCGGGGGTCAAGAGCAGTTCTTC
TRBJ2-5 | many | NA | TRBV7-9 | CASSINPGETQYF | TGTGCCAGCAGCATTAACCCCGGAGAGACCCAGTACTTC
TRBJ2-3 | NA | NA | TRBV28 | CASSSDRRTDTQYF | TGTGCCAGCAGCTCGGACAGACGCACAGATACGCAGTATTTT
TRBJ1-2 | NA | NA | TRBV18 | CASSPSIGGGYGYTF | TGTGCCAGCTCACCATCCATTGGAGGGGGATATGGCTACACCTTC
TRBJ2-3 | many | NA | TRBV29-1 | CSLDLGGTNTQYF | TGCAGCCTCGACTTAGGGGGTACGAATACGCAGTATTTT
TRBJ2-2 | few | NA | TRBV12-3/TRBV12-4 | CASSPPRPDLTGELFF | TGTGCCAGCAGTCCCCCTCGGCCAGACCTCACCGGGGAGCTGTTTTTT
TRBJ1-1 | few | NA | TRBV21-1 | CASSKGRFAEAFF | TGTGCCAGCAGCAAAGGGAGGTTTGCTGAAGCTTTCTTT
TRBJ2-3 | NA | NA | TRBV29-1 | CSASWTDTFTDTQYF | TGCAGCGCCTCCTGGACAGACACGTTCACAGATACGCAGTATTTT
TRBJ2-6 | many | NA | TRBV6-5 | CASSYGVSGANVLTF | TGTGCCAGCAGTTACGGGGTCTCTGGGGCCAACGTCCTGACTTTC
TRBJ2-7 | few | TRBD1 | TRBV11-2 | CASSPRDSLYEQYF | TGTGCCAGCAGCCCCCGGGACAGCCTATACGAGCAGTACTTC
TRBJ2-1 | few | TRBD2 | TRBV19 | CASRRLARDEQFF | TGTGCCAGTAGGAGACTAGCGCGGGATGAGCAGTTCTTC
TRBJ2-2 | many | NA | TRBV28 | CASSFINVRATGELFF | TGTGCCAGCTCATTTATCAACGTGAGGGCCACCGGGGAGCTGTTTTTT
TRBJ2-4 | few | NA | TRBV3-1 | CASSQSGFQNIQYF | TGTGCCAGCAGCCAATCCGGTTTTCAAAACATTCAGTACTTC
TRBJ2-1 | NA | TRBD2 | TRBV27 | CASKGEGGGTSGRVGEQFF | TGTGCCAGCAAGGGGGAAGGAGGAGGGACTAGCGGGAGGGTCGGTGAGCAGTTCTTC
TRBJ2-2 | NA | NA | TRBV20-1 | CSAIRAGELFF | TGCAGTGCGATCAGGGCCGGGGAGCTGTTTTTT
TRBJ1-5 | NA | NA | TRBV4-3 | CASSQDFGDQPQHF | TGCGCCAGCAGCCAAGATTTCGGGGATCAGCCCCAGCATTTT
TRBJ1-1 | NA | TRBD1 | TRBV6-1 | CASFGQVNTEAFF | TGTGCCAGCTTTGGACAGGTGAACACTGAAGCTTTCTTT
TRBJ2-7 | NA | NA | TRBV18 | CASSPGPDYEQYF | TGTGCCAGCTCACCCGGCCCTGACTACGAGCAGTACTTC
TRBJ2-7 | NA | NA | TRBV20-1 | CSASGEVEYEQYF | TGCAGTGCTAGTGGGGAGGTCGAGTACGAGCAGTACTTC
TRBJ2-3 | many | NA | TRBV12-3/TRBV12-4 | CASRTSRETDTQYF | TGTGCCAGCAGGACCAGTCGGGAGACGGATACGCAGTATTTT